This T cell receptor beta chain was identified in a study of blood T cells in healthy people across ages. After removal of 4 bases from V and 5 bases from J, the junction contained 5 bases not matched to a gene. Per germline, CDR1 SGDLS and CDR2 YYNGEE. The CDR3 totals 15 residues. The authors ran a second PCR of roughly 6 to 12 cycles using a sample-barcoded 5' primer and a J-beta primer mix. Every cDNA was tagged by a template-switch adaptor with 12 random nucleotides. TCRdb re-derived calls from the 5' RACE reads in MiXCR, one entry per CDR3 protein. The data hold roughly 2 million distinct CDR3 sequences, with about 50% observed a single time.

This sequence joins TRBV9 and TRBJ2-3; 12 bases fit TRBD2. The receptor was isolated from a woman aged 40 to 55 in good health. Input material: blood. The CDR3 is CASSPQLAGGDTQYF. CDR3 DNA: TGTGCCAGCAGCCCCCAACTAGCGGGGGGAGATACGCAGTATTTT.